The source of this T cell receptor beta chain is a study of cytomegalovirus exposure and HLA in healthy donors. As to this clone: Its antigen is undetermined.

Study-level results: Analysis performed later showed TCR beta chains linked to HLA being more clonally expanded than equally common others. There were reportedly fewer N-insertions in an Asian-associated ancestry cluster than the approximately 600-donor mean, in a later analysis. TCR beta V- and J-gene trimming was later associated with a missense DCLRE1C variant.

The trim removed 4 bases at V and 9 bases at J, leaving 11 bases unmatched. The germline gives CDR1 SGHNT, CDR2 YYREEE (reference sequence). The CDR3 totals 14 residues. PCR primers comprised 60 Vbeta and 13 Jbeta primers. The table came from immunoSEQ multiplex PCR; TCRdb's copy has only in-frame clones and leaves some out. The table includes about 200,000 clones, roughly 86% detected once. Sample: PBMCs. This clonotype was obtained from a woman younger than 30 in good health and CMV-seronegative. This chain connects TRBV5-4 to TRBJ2-7; 9 bases agree with TRBD2. The CDR3 region has the DNA TGTGCCAGCAGCCAAGCGGGCGGGGGGGGTGGGCAGTACTTC. Its protein is CASSQAGGGGGQYF.